This TCR beta chain was captured in a study of blood T cell repertoires in COVID-19. Across the whole study: In each case, the material was cDNA or gDNA derived from T cells, B-cell-depleted T cells, or PBMCs.

This clone was counted once. This table comes from immunoSEQ multiplex PCR, and its TCRdb copy is limited to in-frame clones, with some not included. The sample includes about 120,000 clones, around nine tenths of them seen just once. Trimming stripped 1 base from V and 7 bases from J, with 10 bases between. This CDR3 is built from 13 residues. The germline CDR1 and CDR2 sequences are SGHDN and FVKESK. The TCR was taken from a human donor in a cohort sampled during active COVID-19. The V call is TRBV14, the J call TRBJ1-1; no definite D call. Input material: peripheral blood. This chain's CDR3 is CASSQAAGGEAFF. The CDR3 DNA follows: TGTGCCAGCAGCCAAGCGGCGGGCGGTGAAGCTTTCTTT.